Listed here are 23 T cell receptor beta chains from one sample, sequenced in a study of blood T cell repertoires in COVID-19 (dated by TCRdb to about 2020). Library prep was done by the immunoSEQ multiplex PCR assay. Drawn from immuneACCESS, this table holds only the in-frame rearrangements with V and J called that TCRdb kept. Clones are partly lost; checked studies trace under half to an unresolved V gene and leave the rest unexplained. Within this sample are 250,000 to 350,000 clones, with roughly 90% of them counted one time only. The ten most abundant clones make up about 2.2% of the sample. The specimen was peripheral blood. The receptors were gathered from a woman aged 45-59 years who had recovered from COVID-19.

For the CDR3, the DNA is TGTGCCAGCTCACCGTATACGTTGAGCTCTGGAAACACCATATATTTT. The encoded protein is CASSPYTLSSGNTIYF. The gene calls are TRBV18 and TRBJ1-3; no definite D call. The CDR3 covers 16 residues. The V end lost 3 bases, the J end lost 0 bases, and 12 bases lay between the germline ends. Per the germline V gene, CDR1 is KGHSH and CDR2 is LQKENI.

The chain uses TRBV5-1 and TRBJ2-7; TRBD1 matches 7 bases. V trimming: 6 bases; J trimming: 0 bases; junction bases outside the gene matches: 9. CDR3 size: 15 residues. Germline V CDR1 and CDR2: SGHRS, YFSETQ. For the CDR3, the DNA is TGCGCCAGCACCCTGAATTGGGACAGCTCCTACGAGCAGTACTTC. Translated: CASTLNWDSSYEQYF.

The gene calls are TRBV14 and TRBJ1-2, with a tentative D call TRBD1 (6 bases). The V gene's germline CDR1 is SGHDN and CDR2 FVKESK. With 5 bases removed from V and 2 bases from J, the gap between germline ends came to 15 bases. The CDR3 is 15 amino acids. CDR3 coding DNA: TGTGCCAGCAGCGTGAACAGGGTCAGGAACTATGGCTACACCTTC. It encodes CASSVNRVRNYGYTF.

This clone was observed a few times. V gene TRBV7-6 combines with J gene TRBJ2-1; tentatively, D is TRBD1 (7 bases). V dropped 5 bases and J dropped 0 bases, with 23 bases sitting between them. CDR1 and CDR2 (germline): SGHVS, FNYEAQ. This CDR3 has 19 amino acids. In nucleotides, the CDR3 is TGTGCCAGCAGCCCTTCACCGCCGCGGGACAGAGGCTCCTACAATGAGCAGTTCTTC. Translated, it gives CASSPSPPRDRGSYNEQFF.

The chain has TRBV29-1 and TRBJ2-7; TRBD2 matches at 7 bases. This CDR3 has 13 amino acids. J gave up 1 base and V 6 bases, and 6 bases lay outside the gene matches. Germline lookup yields CDR1 SQVTM and CDR2 ANQGSEA. CDR3 loop: CSVQGAGSYEQYF. CDR3 sequence (DNA): TGCAGCGTCCAAGGAGCGGGATCCTACGAGCAGTACTTC.

The count of this clone is one. This chain connects TRBV2 to TRBJ1-3; 7 bases fit TRBD1. Germline V gene data show CDR1 as SNHLY and CDR2 as FYNNEI. The CDR3 consists of 16 residues. Germline trimming cut 6 bases from V and 2 bases from J; bases unmatched to any gene: 10. The CDR3 here is CASSSATGPPGNTIYF. The CDR3 DNA reads as TGTGCCAGCAGCTCCGCGACAGGGCCCCCTGGAAACACCATATATTTT.

The rearrangement joins TRBV19 to TRBJ2-4, with 9 bases aligning to TRBD1. The CDR3 totals 17 residues. J was trimmed by 0 bases and V by 5 bases; bases with no gene match: 8. Germline CDR1 and CDR2: LNHDA and SQIVND (reference sequence). CDR3 sequence (DNA): TGTGCCAGTAGTGTCGTACAGGGGGCTGGAGCCAAAAACATTCAGTACTTC. It is translated as CASSVVQGAGAKNIQYF.

The chain links TRBV9 to TRBJ2-3; perhaps TRBD1 as D (6 bases). Germline V gives CDR1 SGDLS, CDR2 YYNGEE. The CDR3 is made up of 17 amino acids. Trimming removed 2 bases at V and 1 base at J, with 17 bases between. In nucleotides, the CDR3 is TGTGCCAGCAGCGTCTCCTGGGGGCGGGCGCGCACAGATACGCAGTATTTT. It is translated as CASSVSWGRARTDTQYF. The full variable domain, with the rest looked up from reference TRBV9 and TRBJ2-3, is DSGVTQTPKHLITATGQRVTLRCSPRSGDLSVYWYQQSLDQGLQFLIQYYNGEERAKGNILERFSAQQFPDLHSELNLSSLELGDSALYFCASSVSWGRARTDTQYFGPGTRLTVL.

The chain couples TRBV29-1 to TRBJ2-7, with 9 nucleotides matching TRBD1. This CDR3 has 15 amino acids. The germline CDR1 and CDR2 sequences are SQVTM and ANQGSEA. V gave up 7 bases and J gave up 8 bases; unmatched junction bases: 18. As DNA, the CDR3 is TGCAGCGCCCGGAGGGGGGGACAGGGTACCTTCCAGCAGTACTTC. Its translation is CSARRGGQGTFQQYF.

The V and J genes are TRBV27 and TRBJ1-2; maybe TRBD1 (6 bases). With 7 bases removed from V and 1 base from J, the gap between germline ends came to 16 bases. This CDR3 region has 15 residues. Germline V gene lookup returns CDR1 MNHEY and CDR2 SMNVEV (reference sequence). The CDR3 sequence is CASTQWAGDNYGYTF. CDR3 sequence (DNA): TGTGCCAGCACGCAGTGGGCAGGGGATAACTATGGCTACACCTTC.

This rearrangement joins TRBV28 to TRBJ2-1; possibly TRBD2 for D (5 bases). CDR1 MDHEN and CDR2 SYDVKM come from the germline V gene. CDR3 length equals 18 residues. V was pared by 7 bases and J by 0 bases, with 22 bases between. This chain's CDR3 is CASTTLRRRAISYNEQFF. CDR3 in DNA: TGTGCCAGCACCACTTTGAGGAGGAGAGCCATCTCCTACAATGAGCAGTTCTTC.

The V call is TRBV10-3, the J call TRBJ2-1, with TRBD2 matching 7 bases. The germline gives CDR1 ENHRY, CDR2 SYGVKD. The ends lost 5 bases at V and 9 bases at J; junction bases unmatched: 13. This CDR3 contains 15 residues. The CDR3 DNA reads as TGTGCCATCAGTCCGACTAGCAATGCCGGGGTTGAGCAGTTCTTC. Translated: CAISPTSNAGVEQFF.

The chain links TRBV19 to TRBJ2-4, with TRBD1 matching over 7 bases. Germline values: CDR1 LNHDA, CDR2 SQIVND (reference sequence). This CDR3 is built from 18 residues. The ends lost 3 bases at V and 0 bases at J; junction bases unmatched: 11. The CDR3 spells CASSIRGTFPSAKNIQYF. CDR3 bases: TGTGCCAGTAGTATCAGGGGGACCTTTCCTTCAGCCAAAAACATTCAGTACTTC.

This rearrangement joins TRBV4-3 to TRBJ1-2; tentative D call: TRBD1 (5 bases). Germline-derived CDR1 and CDR2 are LGHNA and YSLEER. This CDR3 is built from 13 residues. V lost 0 bases to trimming and J lost 9 bases, with 11 bases between them. This CDR3 is CASSQDRVGSYTF. The CDR3 DNA is TGCGCCAGCAGCCAAGACAGGGTAGGAAGCTACACCTTC.

The V call is TRBV19, the J call TRBJ1-2; TRBD1 is a possible D gene (5 bases). The CDR3 is 15 amino acids. The V and J ends lost 7 bases and 0 bases respectively, with 15 bases between them. Germline loops: CDR1 LNHDA, CDR2 SQIVND (reference sequence). This CDR3 reads CASMGGDGSNYGYTF. The DNA for the CDR3 is TGTGCCAGTATGGGGGGAGACGGATCTAACTATGGCTACACCTTC.

CDR3 residues: CAAKPAGAQNEKLFF. CDR3 nucleotide sequence: TGTGCCGCCAAACCGGCAGGGGCCCAAAATGAAAAACTGTTTTTT. The chain carries TRBV27 and TRBJ1-4, with D possibly TRBD1 on 6 matching bases. Germline V lookup: CDR1 MNHEY, CDR2 SMNVEV (reference sequence). Trimming took 11 bases from V and 5 from J, leaving 21 bases between them. The length of the CDR3 is 15 residues.

In its sample, this clone was seen once. The rearrangement joins TRBV28 to TRBJ2-2; weak D call: TRBD2 (7 bases). CDR3 size: 17 residues. V was clipped by 7 bases and J by 3 bases, with 21 bases between them. The germline CDR1 and CDR2 sequences are MDHEN and SYDVKM. The CDR3 spells CASTRPGGRGHTGELFF. In nucleotides, the CDR3 is TGTGCCAGCACCCGCCCGGGGGGCAGGGGACACACCGGGGAGCTGTTTTTT. Using reference TRBV28 and TRBJ2-2 for the parts outside the CDR3, the full variable domain is DVKVTQSSRYLVKRTGEKVFLECVQDMDHENMFWYRQDPGLGLRLIYFSYDVKMKEKGDIPEGYSVSREKKERFSLILESASTNQTSMYLCASTRPGGRGHTGELFFGEGSRLTVL.

The chain couples TRBV6-1 to TRBJ2-7; D not resolved. Trimming removed 8 bases at V and 1 base at J, with 9 bases between. Germline V CDR1 and CDR2: MNHNS, SASEGT. The length of the CDR3 is 12 residues. In DNA form, the CDR3 reads TGTGCCAGCCAAGGCGGTTCCTACGAGCAGTACTTC. Protein sequence: CASQGGSYEQYF.

V is TRBV4-1 and J is TRBJ1-1, with a tentative D call TRBD1 (6 bases). CDR1 and CDR2 (germline): MGHRA, YSYEKL. V lost 4 bases, J lost 0 bases, and 15 bases lay in between. The CDR3 is made up of 16 amino acids. CDR3 amino acids: CASSLSGGRLNTEAFF. CDR3 bases: TGCGCCAGCAGCCTAAGTGGGGGCCGCTTGAACACTGAAGCTTTCTTT.

This rearrangement joins TRBV5-1 to TRBJ1-1; no clear D. V lost 4 bases and J lost 1, with 11 bases in between. The CDR3 runs 14 residues. The germline gives CDR1 SGHRS, CDR2 YFSETQ. The CDR3 here is CASSLDGSNTEAFF. CDR3 DNA: TGCGCCAGCAGCCTGGACGGGTCGAACACTGAAGCTTTCTTT.

The chain links TRBV7-3 to TRBJ2-3; the D gene is possibly TRBD1 (5 bases). Germline V gene data show CDR1 as SGHTA and CDR2 as FQGTGA. The CDR3 length is 15 residues. Trimming removed 3 bases at V and 3 bases at J, with 13 bases between. The DNA for the CDR3 is TGTGCCAGCAGCTTGTTAAGGGGTGCGACAGATACGCAGTATTTT. Protein sequence: CASSLLRGATDTQYF.

This clone was found a few times. The chain couples TRBV9 to TRBJ2-3, with a tentative D call TRBD1 (6 bases). Germline CDR1 is SGDLS and CDR2 is YYNGEE. V lost 5 bases and J 5 bases, leaving 12 bases between the germline ends. The CDR3 extends over 13 amino acids. CDR3 DNA: TGTGCCAGCAGTTCAACAGGGATAGATACGCAGTATTTT. Residues: CASSSTGIDTQYF.

This chain connects TRBV6-5 to TRBJ1-1; D ambiguous. The CDR3 sequence is 14 residues long. V lost 4 bases and J 0 bases, leaving 9 bases between the germline ends. Germline CDR1 MNHEY, CDR2 SVGAGI. CDR3 amino acids: CASSLRSLNTEAFF. CDR3 DNA sequence: TGTGCCAGCAGTTTACGCAGTTTGAACACTGAAGCTTTCTTT.